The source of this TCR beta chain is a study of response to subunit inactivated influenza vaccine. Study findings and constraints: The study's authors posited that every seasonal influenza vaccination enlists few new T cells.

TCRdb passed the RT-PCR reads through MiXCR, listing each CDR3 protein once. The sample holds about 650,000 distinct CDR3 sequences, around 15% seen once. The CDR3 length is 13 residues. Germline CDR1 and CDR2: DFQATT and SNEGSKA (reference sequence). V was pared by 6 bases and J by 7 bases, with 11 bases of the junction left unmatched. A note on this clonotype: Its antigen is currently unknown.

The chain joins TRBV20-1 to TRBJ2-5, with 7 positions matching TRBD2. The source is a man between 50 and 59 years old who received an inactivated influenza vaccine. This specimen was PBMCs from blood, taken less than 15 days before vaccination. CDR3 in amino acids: CSALWKGEGTQYF. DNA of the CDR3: TGCAGTGCCCTTTGGAAAGGGGAGGGGACCCAGTACTTC.